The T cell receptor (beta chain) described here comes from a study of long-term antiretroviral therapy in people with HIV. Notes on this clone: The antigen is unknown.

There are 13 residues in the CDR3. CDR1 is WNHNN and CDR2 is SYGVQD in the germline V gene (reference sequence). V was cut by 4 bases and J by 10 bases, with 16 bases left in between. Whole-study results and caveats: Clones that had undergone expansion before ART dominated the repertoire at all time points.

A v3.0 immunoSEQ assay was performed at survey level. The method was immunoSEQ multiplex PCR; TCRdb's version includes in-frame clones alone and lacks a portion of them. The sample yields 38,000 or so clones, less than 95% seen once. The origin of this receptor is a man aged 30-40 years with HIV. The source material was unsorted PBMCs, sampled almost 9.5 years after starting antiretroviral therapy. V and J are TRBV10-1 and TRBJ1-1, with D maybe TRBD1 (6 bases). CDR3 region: CASSVLVGARAFF. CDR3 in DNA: TGCGCCAGCAGTGTCCTAGTGGGGGCGAGAGCTTTCTTT.